The 5 T cell receptor beta chains below all came from one sample that was sequenced in a study of vaccination and CD4 T cells after COVID-19. Noted treatment: roughly 10-day PBMC culture with coronavirus spike peptide pools or control peptides (ViraFEST assay). For these TCRs, the target antigens are not known. Cultured CD4+ T cell DNA was sequenced using the Oncomine TCR Beta short-read assay. In TCRdb, the PCR reads were re-called with MiXCR into one record per CDR3 protein. The sample records just over 20,000 distinct CDR3 sequences, roughly 70% being singletons. What was sequenced was CD4+ T cells from blood, cultured in vitro. Receptor source: a human donor who had recovered from COVID-19.

This clonotype appeared a single time. The chain recombines TRBV6-1 with TRBJ2-7, with TRBD1 as a possible D gene (6 bases). Trimming took 10 bases from V and 2 from J, leaving 12 bases between them. Germline CDR1 and CDR2: MNHNS and SASEGT. The CDR3 covers 12 residues. The CDR3 region is CATRGGAYEQYF. Written as DNA, the CDR3 is TGTGCCACCCGAGGGGGAGCCTACGAGCAGTACTTC.

V is TRBV10-2 and J is TRBJ1-1, with D hard to call. The CDR3 totals 14 residues. Germline V gives CDR1 WSHSY, CDR2 SAAADI. The V end was cut by 7 bases, the J end by 4 bases, with 16 bases between. CDR3 amino acids: CASTSLGGSTEAFF. DNA of the CDR3: TGCGCCAGCACTTCCCTAGGTGGGAGCACTGAAGCTTTCTTT.

The chain recombines TRBV7-2 with TRBJ2-7; D uncertain. The germline V gene has CDR1 SGHTA and CDR2 FQGNSA. The length of the CDR3 is 15 residues. V was shortened by 5 bases and J by 4 bases, with 18 bases between the two germline ends. CDR3 in DNA: TGTGCCAGCAGCCCGAGAACGGTCTTCCCTTACGAGCAGTACTTC. Amino acids: CASSPRTVFPYEQYF.

This sequence joins TRBV2 and TRBJ1-2; 7 bases fit TRBD1. Germline CDR1 SNHLY, CDR2 FYNNEI. With 5 bases clipped from V and 8 bases from J, the junction kept 8 bases outside the gene matches. This CDR3 is 13 amino acids long. CDR3 region: CASSRPTGQGYTF. The CDR3 DNA is TGTGCCAGCAGTCGGCCGACAGGGCAGGGCTACACCTTC.

Only a few counts were recorded for this clonotype. J is TRBJ2-2 and V is TRBV11-3; tentative D call: TRBD2 (5 bases). The V and J ends lost 2 bases and 4 bases respectively, with 11 bases between them. Germline CDR1 and CDR2: SGHNT and YENEEA. The CDR3 is 15 amino acids. The CDR3 DNA reads TGTGCCAGCAGCTTATTGGCGGGCCTCACCGGGGAGCTGTTTTTT. Translation: CASSLLAGLTGELFF. Based on the CDR3 plus reference TRBV11-3 and TRBJ2-2, the full variable domain is EAGVVQSPRYKIIEKKQPVAFWCNPISGHNTLYWYLQNLGQGPELLIRYENEEAVDDSQLPKDRFSAERLKGVDSTLKIQPAELGDSAVYLCASSLLAGLTGELFFGEGSRLTVL.